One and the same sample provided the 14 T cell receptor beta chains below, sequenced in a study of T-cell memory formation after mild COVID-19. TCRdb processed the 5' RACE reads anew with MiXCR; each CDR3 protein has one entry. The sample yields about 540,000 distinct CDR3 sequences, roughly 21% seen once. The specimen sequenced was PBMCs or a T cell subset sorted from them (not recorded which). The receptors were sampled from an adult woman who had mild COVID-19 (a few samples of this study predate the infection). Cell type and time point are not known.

In DNA form, the CDR3 reads TGTGCCAGCAGTGAAGAGGGGGCCCCGAACACTGAAGCTTTCTTT. It is translated as CASSEEGAPNTEAFF. This rearrangement joins TRBV2 to TRBJ1-1; the match to TRBD1 covers 7 bases. Germline trimming cut 1 base from V and 1 base from J; bases unmatched to any gene: 3. The CDR3 covers 15 residues. The germline gives CDR1 SNHLY, CDR2 FYNNEI.

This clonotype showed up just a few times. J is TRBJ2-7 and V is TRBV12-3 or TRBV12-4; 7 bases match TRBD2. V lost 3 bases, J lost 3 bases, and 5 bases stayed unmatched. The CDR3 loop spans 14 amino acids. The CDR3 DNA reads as TGTGCCAGCAGTTTTGCGGGAGCCCGCTACGAGCAGTACTTC. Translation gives CASSFAGARYEQYF.

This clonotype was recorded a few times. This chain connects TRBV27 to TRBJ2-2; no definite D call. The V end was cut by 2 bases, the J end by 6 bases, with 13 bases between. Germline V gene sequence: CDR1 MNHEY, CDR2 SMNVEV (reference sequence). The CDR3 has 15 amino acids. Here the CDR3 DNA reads TGTGCCAGCAGTTTACTTTCATATTCCTCCGGGGAGCTGTTTTTT. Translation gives CASSLLSYSSGELFF.

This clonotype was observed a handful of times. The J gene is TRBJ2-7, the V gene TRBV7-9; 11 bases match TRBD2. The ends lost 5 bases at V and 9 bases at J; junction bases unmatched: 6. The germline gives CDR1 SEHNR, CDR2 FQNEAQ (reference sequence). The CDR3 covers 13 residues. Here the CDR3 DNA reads TGTGCCAGCAGCATTGGACTAGCGGGCTGGCAGTACTTC. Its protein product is CASSIGLAGWQYF.

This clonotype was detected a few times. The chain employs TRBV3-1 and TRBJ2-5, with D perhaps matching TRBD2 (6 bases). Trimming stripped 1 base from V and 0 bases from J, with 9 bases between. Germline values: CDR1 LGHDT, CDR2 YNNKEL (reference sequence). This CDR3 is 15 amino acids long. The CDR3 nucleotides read TGTGCCAGCAGCCAAGGTTGGAGGGACCAAGAGACCCAGTACTTC. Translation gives CASSQGWRDQETQYF.

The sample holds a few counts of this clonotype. Here the CDR3 reads CASPGAAYEQYF. DNA for the CDR3: TGTGCCAGCCCAGGAGCAGCTTACGAGCAGTACTTC. This rearrangement joins TRBV6-1 to TRBJ2-7; D gene ambiguous. This CDR3 is built from 12 residues. V shed 8 bases and J shed 4 bases, with 12 bases lying between them. Germline V gene data show CDR1 as MNHNS and CDR2 as SASEGT.

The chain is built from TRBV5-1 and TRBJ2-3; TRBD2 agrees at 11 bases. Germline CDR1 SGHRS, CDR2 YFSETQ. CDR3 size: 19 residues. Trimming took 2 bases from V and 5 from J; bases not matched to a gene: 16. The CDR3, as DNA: TGCGCCAGCAGCTTAGGACTGTCTAGCGGGGGGACCTGGGGAGATACGCAGTATTTT. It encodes CASSLGLSSGGTWGDTQYF.

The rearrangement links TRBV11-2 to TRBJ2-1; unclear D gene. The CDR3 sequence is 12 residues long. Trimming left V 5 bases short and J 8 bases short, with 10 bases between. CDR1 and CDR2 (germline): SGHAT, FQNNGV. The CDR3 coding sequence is TGTGCCAGCAGCACCGACTCCTATGAGCAGTTCTTC. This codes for CASSTDSYEQFF.

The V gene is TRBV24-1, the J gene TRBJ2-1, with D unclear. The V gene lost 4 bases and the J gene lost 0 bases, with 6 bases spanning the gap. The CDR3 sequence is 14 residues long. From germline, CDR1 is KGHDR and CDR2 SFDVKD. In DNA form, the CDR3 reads TGTGCCACCAGTGACTCCTCCTCCTACAATGAGCAGTTCTTC. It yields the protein CATSDSSSYNEQFF.

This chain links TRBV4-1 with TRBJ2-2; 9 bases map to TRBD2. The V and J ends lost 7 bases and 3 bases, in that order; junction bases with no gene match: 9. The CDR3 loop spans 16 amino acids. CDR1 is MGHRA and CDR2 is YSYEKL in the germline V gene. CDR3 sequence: CASKASGASYTGELFF. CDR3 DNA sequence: TGCGCCAGCAAGGCTAGCGGGGCGTCTTACACCGGGGAGCTGTTTTTT.

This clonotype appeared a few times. This CDR3 is CATSELRRTGELFF. The CDR3 DNA reads as TGTGCCACCAGTGAGTTAAGACGGACCGGGGAGCTGTTTTTT. This chain uses TRBV24-1 with TRBJ2-2; D is unclear. This CDR3 is 14 amino acids long. V gave up 4 bases and J gave up 5 bases, with 10 bases separating them. Germline V gene lookup returns CDR1 KGHDR and CDR2 SFDVKD.

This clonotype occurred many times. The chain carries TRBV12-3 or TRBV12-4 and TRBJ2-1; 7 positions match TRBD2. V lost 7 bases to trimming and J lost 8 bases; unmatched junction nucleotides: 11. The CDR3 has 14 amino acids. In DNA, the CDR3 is TGTGCCAGCACCCACCCGGGACTAAGCCATGAGCAGTTCTTC. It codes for CASTHPGLSHEQFF.

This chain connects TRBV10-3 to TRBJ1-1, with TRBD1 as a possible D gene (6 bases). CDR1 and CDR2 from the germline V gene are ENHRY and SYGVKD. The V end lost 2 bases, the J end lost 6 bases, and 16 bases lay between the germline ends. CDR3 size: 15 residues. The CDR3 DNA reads TGTGCCATCAGTGAGGCCCGGGGGCTGGTCGCTGAAGCTTTCTTT. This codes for CAISEARGLVAEAFF.

The CDR3 reads CASSPRAEGWAFF. The CDR3 DNA sequence: TGTGCCAGCTCACCACGGGCCGAGGGGTGGGCTTTCTTT. The chain couples TRBV18 to TRBJ1-1; tentative D call: TRBD1 (5 bases). This CDR3 contains 13 residues. CDR1 and CDR2 (germline): KGHSH, LQKENI. V was clipped by 1 base and J by 11 bases, with 14 bases between them.